This T cell receptor (beta chain) was observed in a study of T cells in Graves' hyperthyroidism and ophthalmopathy (dated by TCRdb to about 2019). At the level of the whole study: Peripheral blood was collected at initial diagnosis, before any treatment. To identify distinguishing TCR V-J signatures, a discovery cohort of 95 to 100 patients was used, comprising 43 with Graves' ophthalmopathy and around 57 with stable Graves' hyperthyroidism. An independent validation cohort of 18 to 20 hyperthyroidism patients and approximately 15 patients who later progressed to ophthalmopathy tested prospective prediction of ophthalmopathy. The roughly 90 discovery patients were divided at random into training and test sets in a 7:3 ratio. Thyroid tissue and blood T-cell repertoires from about six Graves' hyperthyroidism patients were also compared in the study. After blood sampling, hyperthyroidism patients were treated with methimazole at a starting dose of 30 mg daily, and ophthalmopathy patients were treated with high-dose intravenous methylprednisolone. TCR Vbeta CDR3 sequencing of roughly 140 peripheral blood samples (approximately 44 ophthalmopathy, 75 or so hyperthyroidism and roughly 17 progressor patients) is reported in the paper.

TCR beta CDR3 regions were amplified from RNA transcripts. The first round of RT-PCR for the TCR CDR3 was performed with the HTBI primer set and the Qiagen OneStep RT-PCR kit. A second multiplex PCR round built the libraries, followed by size selection and purification. Libraries were sequenced paired-end with 100 bp reads on an Illumina HiSeq2000. Per the source publication's procedure: SOAPnuke was used to process the raw data, with reads discarded if the reads contained adapters or uncalled bases, had a mean Phred below 15, or lacked an exact constant-primer or identifier match. High-quality paired reads were merged using COPE v1.2.5, and each unique nucleotide sequence was defined as a clonotype. Clonotypes were aligned to IMGT TRBV, TRBD and TRBJ reference segments using MiTCR v1.1. The analysis included only V-J combinations with a frequency above 0.0001, which together covered 99% to 99.2% of the repertoires. A TCS score was defined as the ratio of F50 (clonal expansion) to E x V (chaos), with BLOSUM62-based TCRdist applied between CDR3 peptides within each V-J. Welch's t-statistics and random forest reduced around 510 V-J features to 13, which were used in a naive Bayes classifier (R e1071). TCRdb cleaned the public reads at Q25 with fastp, built clones with MiXCR and kept in-frame beta chains. All rows with the same CDR3 protein become a single entry with the most common DNA and genes. V and J calls and clone size were set by TCRdb, not the authors. The sample contains under 300,000 distinct CDR3 sequences, 13% to 15% of them found a single time. The ten biggest clones cover 30% of the sample.

Here is what the overall study found, with its caveats: A 13 V-J signature model separated ophthalmopathy from stable hyperthyroidism, with approximately 86% sensitivity and roughly 81% specificity in cross-validation and 80%/75% in testing. In validation, the model predicted progression to ophthalmopathy with roughly 70% sensitivity and around 72% specificity, a median of about 6.7 months before onset. Most expanded thyroid clonotypes (frequency above 0.001) were also detected in blood, a finding suggesting that blood repertoires may reflect thyroid immune responses. No statistical method was used to fix the sample size in advance, and group allocation was not hidden from the investigators.

Measured from the cysteine to the phenylalanine, the CDR3 is 16 residues long. The CDR3 DNA has 48 bases and is translated from base 1. V ends up 5 bases short and J 12 bases short, with an unmatched junction base count of 18. CDR1 MNHEY and CDR2 SMNVEV are derived from the germline V gene (reference sequence). Hyperthyroidism patients were newly diagnosed, with disease duration under 2 months, and aged 18 to 65 years. The study excluded patients with uncontrolled infections, other autoimmune diseases, pregnancy or lactation. Diagnoses were based on clinical symptoms, serum thyroxine and TRAb, thyroid ultrasound and orbital computed tomography. Blood from progressor patients was collected at the time of first diagnosis with hyperthyroidism, before any ophthalmopathy symptoms had appeared. PBMCs were isolated from 7.5 to 10 ml of fresh peripheral blood by Ficoll-Paque density gradient centrifugation. Progressor patients were defined as those initially diagnosed with Graves' hyperthyroidism in whom ophthalmopathy developed during follow-up. Total RNA was extracted with Trizol reagent, and quality was checked on an Agilent 2100 Bioanalyzer.

About this clonotype itself: The clone's antigen remains unknown. A much larger clone differs by one base, so this may be a read error.

Sample: blood. The sequence derives from a woman in her forties or fifties with Graves' hyperthyroidism that later progressed to Graves' ophthalmopathy. In this chain, TRBV27 is recombined with TRBJ2-1; 8 middle bases align to TRBD2. This receptor has the CDR3 CASSRTSRPSADGQFF. The nucleotides read TGTGCCAGCAGTCGGACTAGCAGACCTTCAGCGGATGGGCAGTTCTTC.